This T cell receptor beta chain was captured by sequencing in a study of T-cell reconstitution after alpha-beta-depleted transplantation in children. Findings of the study overall: The study traced high day-60 TCRbeta diversity in some patients to surviving recipient T cells and thymic progenitors. T-cell counts and diversity were attributed mostly to newly produced T cells one year after transplant. Alpha-beta T cells present about two months after transplant were reported to originate from several hundred expanded graft clones.

V lost 3 bases to trimming and J lost 8 bases; unmatched junction nucleotides: 13. Germline V CDR1 and CDR2: LNHDA, SQIVND (reference sequence). The CDR3 is 17 amino acids. For TCRbeta, the library was prepared with unique molecular identifiers. In TCRdb, the PCR reads were re-called with MiXCR into one record per CDR3 protein. The sample shows about 290,000 distinct CDR3 sequences, about 7.3% of them seen only once. The sample holds a few counts of this clonotype. As yet, its antigen is unknown. The V gene is TRBV19, the J gene TRBJ2-1; 10 nucleotides agree with TRBD2. This TCR was sampled from a female patient aged 2-10 years who had a stem cell transplant for Fanconi anemia, so the T cells may come from the graft donor. Material: peripheral blood, obtained 360 days after TCRalphabeta/CD19-depleted stem cell transplant. This chain's CDR3 is CASSMVSSGRQGDEQFF. CDR3 coding DNA: TGTGCCAGTAGTATGGTGTCTAGCGGGAGACAAGGGGATGAGCAGTTCTTC.